Presented here are 15 T cell receptor beta chains from one specimen sequenced in a study of vaccination and CD4 T cells after COVID-19. With the Oncomine TCR Beta short-read assay, DNA from cultured CD4+ T cells was sequenced. TCRdb processed the PCR reads anew with MiXCR; each CDR3 protein has one entry. The sample contains over 20,000 distinct CDR3 sequences, roughly 36% of which appear only once. The sample's time point: late sampling 161 to 241 days after vaccination in a few convalescent patients. Specified treatment: approximately 10-day PBMC culture with coronavirus spike peptide pools or control peptides (ViraFEST assay). Their antigen targets remain unknown. The sequenced sample was CD4+ T cells from blood, cultured in vitro, obtained about 7 months after SARS-CoV-2 vaccination. These receptors were collected from a human donor who had recovered from COVID-19.

The genes are TRBV2 and TRBJ2-3, with TRBD1 matching 8 bases. CDR1 and CDR2 (germline): SNHLY, FYNNEI. CDR3 length equals 14 residues. This CDR3 is CADRGGQVTDTQYF. CDR3 DNA: TGTGCGGATCGTGGGGGACAGGTAACAGATACGCAGTATTTT.

A few counts support this clonotype. The V gene is TRBV7-8, the J gene TRBJ1-2; D is unresolved. Germline V gives CDR1 SGHVS, CDR2 FQNEAQ. The CDR3 consists of 15 residues. The germline V and J ends were trimmed by 0 bases and 4 bases, with 12 bases remaining between them. CDR3 residues: CASSLAEGSIYGYTF. CDR3 sequence (DNA): TGTGCCAGCAGCTTAGCGGAGGGTTCAATCTATGGCTACACCTTC.

This sequence joins TRBV7-2 and TRBJ2-7, with D perhaps TRBD1 or TRBD2 (5 bases each). The length of the CDR3 is 18 residues. Trimming cost V 5 bases and J 2 bases, with 25 bases left between them. Germline assignment: CDR1 SGHTA and CDR2 FQGNSA. This CDR3 reads CASSTRVYLPGRAYEQYF. CDR3 nucleotide sequence: TGTGCCAGCAGCACGAGGGTCTACCTACCGGGACGGGCCTACGAGCAGTACTTC.

This clonotype was observed once. The CDR3 reads CSARSGGPRADTQYF. The CDR3 DNA reads TGCAGTGCTAGGTCGGGAGGGCCGAGGGCAGATACGCAGTATTTT. The rearrangement joins TRBV20-1 to TRBJ2-3; 8 bases are shared with TRBD2. The CDR3 is 15 amino acids. Germline V lookup: CDR1 DFQATT, CDR2 SNEGSKA (reference sequence). V was pared by 3 bases and J by 4 bases, with 9 bases of the junction left unmatched.

The chain is built from TRBV29-1 and TRBJ2-7; a weak D match, TRBD1 (5 bases). Germline CDR1 is SQVTM and CDR2 is ANQGSEA. Trimming cost V 4 bases and J 4 bases, with 14 bases left between them. The CDR3 loop spans 13 amino acids. The CDR3 reads CSVGGYTQYEQYF. DNA of the CDR3: TGCAGCGTTGGGGGCTATACACAGTACGAGCAGTACTTC.

The sample holds a few counts of this clonotype. This chain joins TRBV6-5 and TRBJ1-5, with a weak D call TRBD1 (5 bases). The V gene's germline CDR1 is MNHEY and CDR2 SVGAGI. V was clipped by 2 bases and J by 6 bases, with 11 bases between them. The CDR3 is 14 amino acids. The CDR3 DNA follows: TGTGCCAGCAGTTACAACGCAGGGACTCAGCCCCAGCATTTT. It translates to CASSYNAGTQPQHF.

This chain joins TRBV2 and TRBJ2-5; D remains ambiguous. Germline V gives CDR1 SNHLY, CDR2 FYNNEI. The CDR3 length is 11 residues. Trimming removed 8 bases at V and 5 bases at J, with 9 bases between. CDR3 sequence reads: CASGYSETQYF. CDR3 nucleotide sequence: TGTGCCAGCGGATATAGCGAGACCCAGTACTTC. Complete variable domain (other parts from reference TRBV2 and TRBJ2-5): EPEVTQTPSHQVTQMGQEVILRCVPISNHLYFYWYRQILGQKVEFLVSFYNNEISEKSEIFDDQFSVERPDGSNFTLKIRSTKLEDSAMYFCASGYSETQYFGPGTRLLVL.

The chain uses TRBV20-1 and TRBJ2-7, with TRBD2 matching over 9 bases. Trimming took 0 bases from V and 3 from J; bases not matched to a gene: 6. CDR1 and CDR2 from the germline V gene are DFQATT and SNEGSKA (reference sequence). CDR3 size: 15 residues. CDR3 sequence (DNA): TGCAGTGCTAGAGAGACGGGACTAGCTTTCTACGAGCAGTACTTC. Residues: CSARETGLAFYEQYF.

The CDR3 coding sequence is TGCAGTGCTAGTCGGGCCCAATCCGCCGGTGAGCAGTTCTTC. Translating it yields CSASRAQSAGEQFF. The chain employs TRBV20-1 and TRBJ2-1; no firm D call. Trimming cost V 3 bases and J 9 bases, with 18 bases left between them. The germline gives CDR1 DFQATT, CDR2 SNEGSKA (reference sequence). The CDR3 length is 14 residues.

This clonotype appeared once. V is TRBV14 and J is TRBJ2-3; no clear D. The CDR3 contains 12 residues. V was trimmed by 4 bases and J by 2 bases, leaving 4 bases between them. The germline V gene encodes CDR1 SGHDN and CDR2 FVKESK. The CDR3 reads CASSRSTDTQYF. The DNA of the CDR3 is TGTGCCAGCAGCCGTTCCACAGATACGCAGTATTTT.

The V and J genes are TRBV5-1 and TRBJ2-3, with D unclear. The CDR3 is 13 amino acids. In germline, CDR1 is SGHRS, CDR2 YFSETQ. V was cut by 3 bases and J by 0 bases, with 5 bases left in between. The CDR3 DNA follows: TGCGCCAGCAGCTCTCCTAGCACAGATACGCAGTATTTT. Its translation is CASSSPSTDTQYF.

This clonotype was found once. The chain employs TRBV24-1 and TRBJ2-1; no clear D gene. The length of the CDR3 is 20 residues. Germline values: CDR1 KGHDR, CDR2 SFDVKD. The ends were cut back, 4 bases at V and 1 base at J, with 25 bases in the middle. The CDR3 is CATSDLNPPGRPTSYNEQFF. The CDR3 DNA follows: TGTGCCACCAGTGACCTCAACCCCCCCGGACGGCCAACGTCCTACAATGAGCAGTTCTTC.

V is TRBV7-2 and J is TRBJ2-3, with D perhaps TRBD2 (6 bases). The CDR3 consists of 14 residues. V shed 1 base and J shed 7 bases, with 12 bases lying between them. Germline assignment: CDR1 SGHTA and CDR2 FQGNSA. Here the CDR3 reads CASSLGSRTNTQYF. In nucleotides, the CDR3 is TGTGCCAGCAGCTTAGGATCCCGGACTAATACGCAGTATTTT.

There are a few counts of this clonotype. V usage is TRBV28 and J usage is TRBJ1-5, with 8 positions matching TRBD1. The CDR3 is 16 residues long. V dropped 5 bases and J dropped 7; count of bases not matched to a gene: 13. CDR1 is MDHEN, CDR2 SYDVKM, per germline. CDR3 coding DNA: TGTGCCAGCAGTAAGCTGGACAGGGCATCCCGCCAGCCCCAGCATTTT. This codes for CASSKLDRASRQPQHF.

The chain combines TRBV6-2 or TRBV6-3 with TRBJ2-7; TRBD1 agrees at 8 bases. With 5 bases clipped from V and 2 bases from J, the junction kept 8 bases outside the gene matches. The germline V gene has CDR1 MNHEY and CDR2 SVGEGT. This CDR3 contains 15 residues. CDR3 region: CASSRAGTGTYEQYF. The CDR3 DNA sequence: TGTGCCAGCAGTCGCGCCGGGACAGGTACCTACGAGCAGTACTTC.